This T cell receptor beta chain was captured by sequencing in a study of blood T cell repertoires in COVID-19. Study as a whole: Donors in the United States, Italy and Spain gave samples during acute or convalescent COVID-19. T cells, B-cell-depleted T cells, or PBMCs provided the cDNA or gDNA that served as material.

This CDR3 is 14 amino acids long. The germline CDR1 and CDR2 sequences are SNHLY and FYNNEI. The V end was cut by 6 bases, the J end by 6 bases, with 15 bases between. In the original processing: Nucleated cell counts were estimated from reference gene primer amplification. TCRdb's table, derived via immunoSEQ multiplex PCR, lists solely in-frame clones and lacks some. Clone size and V and J calls were adopted from that table, with D and trimming inferred from the DNA. Seen here are approximately 260,000 clones, approximately 83% observed once, and the top ten hold 11%. This TCR derives from a woman aged 70-85 years with acute or convalescent COVID-19. The chain uses TRBV2 and TRBJ2-1, with D perhaps matching TRBD1 (6 bases). The source material was peripheral blood. CDR3 DNA: TGTGCCAGCAGCGTAGGACAGCTTCTCAATGAGCAGTTCTTC. This codes for CASSVGQLLNEQFF.